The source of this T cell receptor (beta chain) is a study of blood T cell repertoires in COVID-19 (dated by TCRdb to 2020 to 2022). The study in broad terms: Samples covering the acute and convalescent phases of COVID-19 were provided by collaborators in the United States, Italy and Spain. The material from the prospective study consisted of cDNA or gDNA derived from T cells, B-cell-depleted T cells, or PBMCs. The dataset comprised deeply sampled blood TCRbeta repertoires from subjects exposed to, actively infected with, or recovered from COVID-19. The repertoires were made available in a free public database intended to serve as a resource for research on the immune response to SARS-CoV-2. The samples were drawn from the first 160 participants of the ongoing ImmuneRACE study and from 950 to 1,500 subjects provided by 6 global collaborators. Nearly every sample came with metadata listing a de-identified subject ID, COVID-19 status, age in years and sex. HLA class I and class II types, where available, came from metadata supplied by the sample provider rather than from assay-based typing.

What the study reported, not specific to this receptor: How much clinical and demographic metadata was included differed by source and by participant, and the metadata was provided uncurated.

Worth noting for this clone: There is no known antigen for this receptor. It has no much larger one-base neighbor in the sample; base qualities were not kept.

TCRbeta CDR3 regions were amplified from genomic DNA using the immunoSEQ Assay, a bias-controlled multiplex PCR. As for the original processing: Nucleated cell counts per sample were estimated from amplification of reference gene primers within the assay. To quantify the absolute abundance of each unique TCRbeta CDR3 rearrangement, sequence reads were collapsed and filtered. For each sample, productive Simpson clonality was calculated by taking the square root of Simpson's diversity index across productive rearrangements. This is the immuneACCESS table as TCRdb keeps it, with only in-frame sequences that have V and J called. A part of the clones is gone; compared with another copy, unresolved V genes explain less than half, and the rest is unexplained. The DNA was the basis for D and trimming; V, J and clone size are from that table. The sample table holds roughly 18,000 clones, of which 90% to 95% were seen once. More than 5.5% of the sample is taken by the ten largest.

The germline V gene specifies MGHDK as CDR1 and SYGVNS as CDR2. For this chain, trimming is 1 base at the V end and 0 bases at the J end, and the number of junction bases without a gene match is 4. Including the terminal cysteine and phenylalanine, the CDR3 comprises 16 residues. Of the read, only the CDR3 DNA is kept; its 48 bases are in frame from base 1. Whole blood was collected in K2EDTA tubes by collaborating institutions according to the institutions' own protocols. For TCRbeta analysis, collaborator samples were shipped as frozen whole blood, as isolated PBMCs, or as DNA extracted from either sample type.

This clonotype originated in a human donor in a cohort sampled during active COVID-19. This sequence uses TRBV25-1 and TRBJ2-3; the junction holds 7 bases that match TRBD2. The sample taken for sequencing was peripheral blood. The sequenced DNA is TGTGCCAGCAGTGAATCCACTAGCGCCAGCACAGATACGCAGTATTTT. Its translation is CASSESTSASTDTQYF.